These T cell receptor beta chains were read from a single sample in a study of T cell responses to AZD1222 COVID-19 vaccine. Here immunoSEQ multiplex PCR was the method, and the copy in TCRdb shows in-frame clones only, minus some. The table lists 89,000 or so clones, around 86% of them singletons. The material sequenced was peripheral blood, taken on day 0 of AZD1222 vaccination. Receptors originate from an adult in good health. CDR3s include the opening cysteine and the closing phenylalanine or tryptophan. D genes are given only for firm matches. A clone size is listed for some rows: how often the clone was seen (once, few, many), or a class if it is expanded.

TRBD1	NA	TRBV6-5	TRBJ1-1	TGTGCCAGCAGTTACAGAACAGGGGGTGAAACTGAAGCTTTCTTT	CASSYRTGGETEAFF
NA	NA	TRBV6-6	TRBJ1-2	TGTGCCAGCAGTCCACCCGGGGCCACAACGGTAGCTAACTATGGCTACACCTTC	CASSPPGATTVANYGYTF
NA	NA	TRBV28	TRBJ1-2	TGTGCCAGCAGTTTATGGGACAGTGGCTACACCTTC	CASSLWDSGYTF
TRBD2	few	TRBV3-1/TRBV3-2	TRBJ2-7	TGTGCCAGCAGCTCACCGAGCGGGAGGGCCGTCTACGAGCAGTACTTC	CASSSPSGRAVYEQYF
NA	NA	TRBV2	TRBJ1-1	TGTGCCAGCGTCAGGGAGATGAACACTGAAGCTTTCTTT	CASVREMNTEAFF
NA	NA	TRBV5-4	TRBJ1-1	TGTGCCAGCAGCCTACCGTGGGGGGGGGACACTGAAGCTTTCTTT	CASSLPWGGDTEAFF
TRBD1	NA	TRBV19	TRBJ1-1	TGTGCCAGTACCCCCTTGACAGGGGTGTCTGAAGCTTTCTTT	CASTPLTGVSEAFF
TRBD1	NA	TRBV29-1	TRBJ1-2	TGCAGCGTTACGGACAGGGGGGAAAAGGGCTACACCTTC	CSVTDRGEKGYTF
NA	NA	TRBV9	TRBJ2-1	TGTGCCAGCAGCCTCCGGAGGAATGAGCAGTTCTTC	CASSLRRNEQFF
NA	once	TRBV6-5	TRBJ2-3	TGTGCCAGCAGTTACTCTGCCAACACAGATACGCAGTATTTT	CASSYSANTDTQYF
TRBD1	NA	TRBV7-2	TRBJ1-3	TGTGCCAGCAGCTTAATTGGACAGGGGGCAATTGGAAACACCATATATTTT	CASSLIGQGAIGNTIYF
NA	NA	TRBV18	TRBJ2-1	TGTGCCAGCTCCTCGCTAGGCGGGGATGAGCAGTTCTTC	CASSSLGGDEQFF
TRBD1	few	TRBV10-3	TRBJ1-1	TGTGCCATCAGTGAGGCAGGGGGACTGAACACTGAAGCTTTCTTT	CAISEAGGLNTEAFF
NA	NA	TRBV10-1	TRBJ2-7	TGCGCCAGCAGTGAGCCCCCCTCTTCCTTATGTCAGATCCACGAGCAGTACTTC	CASSEPPSSLCQIHEQYF
TRBD2	NA	TRBV28	TRBJ2-5	TGTGCCAGCAGCCCCAGCGGGAGGGCCGGGGAGACCCAGTACTTC	CASSPSGRAGETQYF
NA	NA	TRBV6-5	TRBJ1-2	TGTGCCAGCAGTTATAAGTATTTGGGTGAAGGCTACACCTTC	CASSYKYLGEGYTF
TRBD2	few	TRBV7-2	TRBJ2-5	TGTGCCAGCAGCTTAGGCCTAGCGGTAAAGACCCAGTACTTC	CASSLGLAVKTQYF
NA	NA	TRBV6-4	TRBJ2-2	TGTGCCAGCAGCCCGGAGGGGGGCCGAGGAGGGGAGCTGTTTTTT	CASSPEGGRGGELFF
NA	NA	TRBV28	TRBJ1-1	TGTGCCAGCAGGCCACGACAGGAGCGTGAAGCTTTCTTT	CASRPRQEREAFF
NA	NA	TRBV29-1	TRBJ2-1	TGCAGCGTTCAGGGGCCGGGGAGGAATGAGCAGTTCTTC	CSVQGPGRNEQFF
NA	NA	TRBV4-1	TRBJ2-7	TGCGCCAGCAGCCATGGAAGTATCTCCTACGAGCAGTACTTC	CASSHGSISYEQYF
NA	NA	TRBV24-1	TRBJ1-1	TGTGCCACCAGTTCGGCAGGGAGGTCGACTGAAGCTTTCTTT	CATSSAGRSTEAFF
NA	NA	TRBV6-5	TRBJ2-7	TGTGCCAGCAGTTACCCCCGGGAGCCCTACGAGCAGTACTTC	CASSYPREPYEQYF
NA	NA	TRBV7-3	TRBJ2-1	TGTGCCAGCAGCTTAGGGGGTCAAGACTACAATGAGCAGTTCTTC	CASSLGGQDYNEQFF
NA	NA	TRBV19	TRBJ1-4	TGTGCCAGTAGTGTCGCTCAGCAGGAAAAACTGTTTTTT	CASSVAQQEKLFF
TRBD1	NA	TRBV10-3	TRBJ2-2	TGTGCCATCAGACCCGGGACAGGGAACGCCGGGGAGCTGTTTTTT	CAIRPGTGNAGELFF
NA	once	TRBV9	TRBJ2-2	TGTGCCAGCAGCGTATCTGGGGTCGCGAACACCGGGGAGCTGTTTTTT	CASSVSGVANTGELFF
NA	once	TRBV18	TRBJ1-1	TGTGCCAGCTCACAGGGTGGCAACACTGAAGCTTTCTTT	CASSQGGNTEAFF
TRBD1	NA	TRBV6-4	TRBJ2-1	TGTGCCAGCAGTGAACAACCGGGACAGGGCCACAATGAGCAGTTCTTC	CASSEQPGQGHNEQFF
TRBD1	NA	TRBV2	TRBJ1-2	TGTGCCAGCAGAAGCCGGGACAGGGGGCGAGTCTCTGGCTACACCTTC	CASRSRDRGRVSGYTF
TRBD2	NA	TRBV7-2	TRBJ2-7	TGTGCCAGCAGCCCCCCAGGCGGGAGGGCCCTCGAGCAGTACTTC	CASSPPGGRALEQYF